These T cell receptor beta chains were read from a single sample in a study of shared clonotypes between healthy human individuals. The data were produced by immunoSEQ multiplex PCR, yet TCRdb's version contains in-frame clones alone and is incomplete. The sample holds approximately 940,000 clones, 76% seen once. The specimen sequenced was memory CD4+ T cells sorted from blood. Receptors were obtained from a man between 18 and 29 years old in good health. The CDR3 runs from the conserved cysteine through the conserved F or W. Fields, in order: CDR3 protein, CDR3 DNA, clone size, J gene, D gene, V gene. D genes are given only for firm matches. Clone size is shown for a subset of rows, as once, few, many or a class of expanded clone.

CDR3 protein: CASSVAMALGGELFF
CDR3 DNA: TGTGCCAGTAGTGTCGCCATGGCGCTGGGCGGGGAGCTGTTTTTT
clone size: few
J gene: TRBJ2-2
D gene: -
V gene: TRBV19

CDR3 protein: CASSSRGGAREQYF
CDR3 DNA: TGTGCCAGCAGTTCGAGAGGGGGGGCGAGGGAGCAGTACTTC
clone size: -
J gene: TRBJ2-7
D gene: -
V gene: TRBV27

CDR3 protein: CASSIRPSAPGYTF
CDR3 DNA: TGTGCCAGCAGCATCCGGCCGAGCGCGCCGGGCTACACCTTC
clone size: -
J gene: TRBJ1-2
D gene: -
V gene: TRBV5-4

CDR3 protein: CASSARTLTTGELFF
CDR3 DNA: TGTGCCAGCAGCGCCCGGACTCTCACCACCGGGGAGCTGTTTTTT
clone size: -
J gene: TRBJ2-2
D gene: -
V gene: TRBV7-9

CDR3 protein: CASSLYTGGNEQFF
CDR3 DNA: TGTGCCAGCAGCTTATATACCGGGGGTAATGAGCAGTTCTTC
clone size: -
J gene: TRBJ2-1
D gene: -
V gene: TRBV7-3

CDR3 protein: CASSGRGKTEAFF
CDR3 DNA: TGCGCCAGCAGCGGCAGGGGGAAGACTGAAGCTTTCTTT
clone size: -
J gene: TRBJ1-1
D gene: TRBD1
V gene: TRBV5-1

CDR3 protein: CASSLEGLADTQYF
CDR3 DNA: TGTGCCAGCAGCTTAGAAGGACTAGCAGATACGCAGTATTTT
clone size: many
J gene: TRBJ2-3
D gene: TRBD2
V gene: TRBV11-2

CDR3 protein: CASRQGGGVGNTIYF
CDR3 DNA: TGCGCCAGCAGACAAGGAGGCGGAGTTGGAAACACCATATATTTT
clone size: -
J gene: TRBJ1-3
D gene: -
V gene: TRBV4-1

CDR3 protein: CASSASDEQFF
CDR3 DNA: TGTGCCAGCAGCGCCTCGGATGAGCAGTTCTTC
clone size: -
J gene: TRBJ2-1
D gene: -
V gene: TRBV11-3

CDR3 protein: CASRVGTPYNEQFF
CDR3 DNA: TGCGCCAGCAGGGTCGGGACGCCCTACAATGAGCAGTTCTTC
clone size: -
J gene: TRBJ2-1
D gene: -
V gene: TRBV5-1

CDR3 protein: CASSAAGAQETQYF
CDR3 DNA: TGCGCCAGCAGTGCCGCAGGGGCCCAAGAGACCCAGTACTTC
clone size: -
J gene: TRBJ2-5
D gene: -
V gene: TRBV10-2

CDR3 protein: CASSLGRTGAYEQYF
CDR3 DNA: TGTGCCAGCAGCTTAGGACGGACAGGAGCCTACGAGCAGTACTTC
clone size: -
J gene: TRBJ2-7
D gene: TRBD1
V gene: TRBV7-8

CDR3 protein: CASSYQGQETQYF
CDR3 DNA: TGTGCCAGCAGTTACCAGGGGCAAGAGACCCAGTACTTC
clone size: -
J gene: TRBJ2-5
D gene: -
V gene: TRBV6-6

CDR3 protein: CASTLLPPGRQGGTGTGIQYF
CDR3 DNA: TGCGCCAGCACCCTCCTCCCCCCGGGCCGGCAGGGCGGCACCGGTACTGGCATTCAGTACTTC
clone size: few
J gene: TRBJ2-4
D gene: -
V gene: TRBV5-1

CDR3 protein: CASSDLRDQWGYTF
CDR3 DNA: TGTGCCAGCAGTGACCTCAGGGATCAATGGGGCTACACCTTC
clone size: -
J gene: TRBJ1-2
D gene: -
V gene: TRBV6-5

CDR3 protein: CASSFGQLQETQYF
CDR3 DNA: TGTGCCAGCAGCTTTGGACAGCTCCAAGAGACCCAGTACTTC
clone size: -
J gene: TRBJ2-5
D gene: -
V gene: TRBV11-2

CDR3 protein: CATSRDRDRDSPLHF
CDR3 DNA: TGTGCCACCAGCAGGGATCGGGACAGGGATTCACCCCTCCACTTT
clone size: -
J gene: TRBJ1-6
D gene: TRBD1
V gene: TRBV15

CDR3 protein: CASSLIGGGNTIYF
CDR3 DNA: TGTGCCAGCAGCTTGATCGGCGGGGGAAACACCATATATTTT
clone size: -
J gene: TRBJ1-3
D gene: -
V gene: TRBV11-2

CDR3 protein: CASSRTGQRFSSYNSPLHF
CDR3 DNA: TGTGCCAGCAGCCGCACGGGACAGAGGTTTAGCTCCTATAATTCACCCCTCCACTTT
clone size: -
J gene: TRBJ1-6
D gene: TRBD1
V gene: TRBV14

CDR3 protein: CAWSAGTNYGYTF
CDR3 DNA: TGTGCCTGGAGTGCCGGGACCAACTATGGCTACACCTTC
clone size: -
J gene: TRBJ1-2
D gene: -
V gene: TRBV30

CDR3 protein: CASSSNRDNGKNIQYF
CDR3 DNA: TGTGCCAGCAGCAGTAATCGGGACAACGGCAAAAACATTCAGTACTTC
clone size: -
J gene: TRBJ2-4
D gene: -
V gene: TRBV21-1

CDR3 protein: CASSLVGHSYEQYF
CDR3 DNA: TGTGCCAGCAGTTTGGTGGGCCACTCCTACGAGCAGTACTTC
clone size: -
J gene: TRBJ2-7
D gene: -
V gene: TRBV28

CDR3 protein: CASSLAGIYGYTF
CDR3 DNA: TGTGCCAGCAGCTTAGCGGGAATCTATGGCTACACCTTC
clone size: -
J gene: TRBJ1-2
D gene: -
V gene: TRBV7-2

CDR3 protein: CASSEGSYSNQPQHF
CDR3 DNA: TGTGCCAGCAGTGAGGGCAGTTATAGCAATCAGCCCCAGCATTTT
clone size: -
J gene: TRBJ1-5
D gene: -
V gene: TRBV6-1

CDR3 protein: CASRGLHREQFF
CDR3 DNA: TGTGCCAGCAGGGGGCTACATCGTGAGCAGTTCTTC
clone size: -
J gene: TRBJ2-1
D gene: -
V gene: TRBV2

CDR3 protein: CASSIQTSGYTF
CDR3 DNA: TGTGCCAGTAGTATCCAGACAAGCGGCTACACCTTC
clone size: -
J gene: TRBJ1-2
D gene: -
V gene: TRBV19

CDR3 protein: CASSLDRGSYEQYF
CDR3 DNA: TGTGCCAGCAGTTTGGACAGGGGGTCCTACGAGCAGTACTTC
clone size: once
J gene: TRBJ2-7
D gene: TRBD1
V gene: TRBV2

CDR3 protein: CASSSDPGNTIYF
CDR3 DNA: TGCGCCAGCAGCTCTGATCCGGGAAACACCATATATTTT
clone size: -
J gene: TRBJ1-3
D gene: -
V gene: TRBV5-1

CDR3 protein: CASSLPGDGRSPLHF
CDR3 DNA: TGCGCCAGCAGCTTGCCGGGGGACGGGCGCTCACCCCTCCACTTT
clone size: -
J gene: TRBJ1-6
D gene: -
V gene: TRBV5-1

CDR3 protein: CASTSENNQPQHF
CDR3 DNA: TGTGCCAGCACGAGCGAAAACAATCAGCCCCAGCATTTT
clone size: few
J gene: TRBJ1-5
D gene: -
V gene: TRBV2

CDR3 protein: CASSLPQTVNTEAFF
CDR3 DNA: TGTGCCAGCAGTTTACCCCAGACAGTGAACACTGAAGCTTTCTTT
clone size: -
J gene: TRBJ1-1
D gene: -
V gene: TRBV28

CDR3 protein: CAWSVLGAIAKNIQYF
CDR3 DNA: TGTGCCTGGAGTGTACTGGGGGCGATAGCCAAAAACATTCAGTACTTC
clone size: -
J gene: TRBJ2-4
D gene: -
V gene: TRBV30

CDR3 protein: CASSLVGTGDNEQFF
CDR3 DNA: TGTGCCAGCAGCTTGGTTGGGACTGGTGACAATGAGCAGTTCTTC
clone size: -
J gene: TRBJ2-1
D gene: -
V gene: TRBV5-6